The T cell receptor beta chain described here comes from a study of cytomegalovirus exposure and HLA in healthy donors. Study-wide context: Findings of an earlier analysis included roughly 110 million unique TCR beta sequences from about 180 million T cells.

The V segment lost 4 bases and the J segment 3 bases; nucleotides outside the gene matches: 2. This CDR3 comprises 14 residues. Germline V gives CDR1 SEHNR, CDR2 FQNEAQ (reference sequence). Those who donated were healthy bone marrow donors. PCR primers comprised 60 Vbeta and 13 Jbeta primers. Only in-frame clones appear in the TCRdb table, and some are missing; sequencing was by immunoSEQ multiplex PCR. This sample's table has tens of thousands of clones. The sequencing sample was made of PBMCs. This chain links TRBV7-9 with TRBJ1-4; 7 positions agree with TRBD1. The sequence was obtained from a man between 35 and 55 years old in good health and CMV-seronegative. The CDR3 loop reads CASSSTGSNEKLFF. The CDR3 DNA sequence: TGTGCCAGCAGCTCGACAGGGTCTAATGAAAAACTGTTTTTT.